This passage covers 10 T cell receptor beta chains from one sample sequenced in a study of blood T cell repertoires in COVID-19. TCRdb's table, derived via immunoSEQ multiplex PCR, lists solely in-frame clones and lacks some. Seen here are about 260,000 clones, approximately 82% observed once, and the top ten hold under 2%. The sample comprised peripheral blood. Receptors originate from a woman at least 80 years old with acute or convalescent COVID-19.

Note on this clone: This CDR3 is also generated by other DNA sequences in the sample. The chain carries TRBV2 and TRBJ2-5, with TRBD1 identical over 9 bases. This CDR3 comprises 13 residues. Germline lookup yields CDR1 SNHLY and CDR2 FYNNEI. Germline trimming cut 6 bases from V and 3 bases from J; bases unmatched to any gene: 2. CDR3 sequence: CASSRDREETQYF. CDR3 nucleotides: TGTGCCAGCAGCCGGGACAGGGAAGAGACCCAGTACTTC.

The chain recombines TRBV28 with TRBJ1-6; D remains unclear. This CDR3 region has 14 residues. V lost 7 bases and J 10 bases, leaving 17 bases between the germline ends. The V gene's germline CDR1 is MDHEN and CDR2 SYDVKM. The CDR3 sequence: CASTNPGPGSPLHF. CDR3 nucleotide sequence: TGTGCCAGCACCAATCCGGGCCCGGGGTCACCCCTCCACTTT.

In this sample, this clone turned up a few times. The V gene is TRBV11-3, the J gene TRBJ1-1; D possibly corresponds to TRBD1 (6 bases). Germline loops: CDR1 SGHNT, CDR2 YENEEA. CDR3 size: 16 residues. V lost 7 bases and J 0 bases, leaving 18 bases between the germline ends. In DNA, the CDR3 is TGTGCCAGCACCCAAGCGACAGGTCCCATGAACACTGAAGCTTTCTTT. Its protein is CASTQATGPMNTEAFF.

V gene TRBV6-4 combines with J gene TRBJ2-2; no firm D call. Trimming removed 4 bases at V and 4 bases at J, with 10 bases between. The CDR3 runs to 14 residues. CDR1 is MRHNA, CDR2 SNTAGT, per germline. DNA for the CDR3: TGTGCCAGCAGTGTTGAACAATTCACCGGGGAGCTGTTTTTT. This codes for CASSVEQFTGELFF.

The V gene is TRBV2, the J gene TRBJ2-3; maybe TRBD1 (5 bases). The germline gives CDR1 SNHLY, CDR2 FYNNEI. CDR3 length: 15 residues. Trimming took off 6 bases at V and 0 bases at J, with 13 bases between the two ends. CDR3 loop: CASSPDRTSTDTQYF. CDR3 DNA sequence: TGTGCCAGCAGCCCCGACAGAACTAGCACAGATACGCAGTATTTT.

The chain links TRBV7-2 to TRBJ2-7; TRBD2 matches 14 bases. This CDR3 contains 16 residues. Germline CDR1 and CDR2: SGHTA and FQGNSA. V was pared by 1 base and J by 4 bases, with 3 bases of the junction left unmatched. CDR3 sequence (DNA): TGTGCCAGCAGCTTAGGACTAGCGGGAGGGCAATACGAGCAGTACTTC. It encodes CASSLGLAGGQYEQYF. The complete variable domain, with remaining parts taken from reference TRBV7-2 and TRBJ2-7, reads GAGVSQSPSNKVTEKGKDVELRCDPISGHTALYWYRQSLGQGLEFLIYFQGNSAPDKSGLPSDRFSAERTGGSVSTLTIQRTQQEDSAVYLCASSLGLAGGQYEQYFGPGTRLTVT.

A note on this clone: Other DNA sequences in this specimen translate into the identical CDR3. The chain couples TRBV7-9 to TRBJ1-4; 7 bases map to TRBD1. From germline, CDR1 is SEHNR and CDR2 FQNEAQ (reference sequence). The CDR3 extends over 14 amino acids. J lost 7 bases, V lost 1 base, and 3 bases had no gene match. The CDR3 DNA is TGTGCCAGCAGCTTAGGGACAGGAGGTGAAAAACTGTTTTTT. Amino acid sequence: CASSLGTGGEKLFF. The full variable domain, completed using reference TRBV7-9 and TRBJ1-4, is DTGVSQNPRHKITKRGQNVTFRCDPISEHNRLYWYRQTLGQGPEFLTYFQNEAQLEKSRLLSDRFSAERPKGSFSTLEIQRTEQGDSAMYLCASSLGTGGEKLFFGSGTQLSVL.

This chain uses TRBV28 with TRBJ1-3; D may be TRBD1 (6 bases). V lost 6 bases, J lost 2 bases, and 8 bases lay in between. The CDR3 is 13 residues long. Germline CDR1 and CDR2: MDHEN and SYDVKM. In DNA form, the CDR3 reads TGTGCCAGCAGCAACAGGGCTGGAAACACCATATATTTT. Its translation is CASSNRAGNTIYF. The full variable domain, rest sourced from reference TRBV28 and TRBJ1-3, is DVKVTQSSRYLVKRTGEKVFLECVQDMDHENMFWYRQDPGLGLRLIYFSYDVKMKEKGDIPEGYSVSREKKERFSLILESASTNQTSMYLCASSNRAGNTIYFGEGSWLTVV.

V usage is TRBV30 and J usage is TRBJ1-6; D gene uncertain. Germline V gives CDR1 GTSNPN, CDR2 SVGIG (reference sequence). This CDR3 has 12 amino acids. Trimming took off 1 base at V and 9 bases at J, with 7 bases between the two ends. CDR3 residues: CAWSAPSSPLHF. For the CDR3, the DNA is TGTGCCTGGAGTGCCCCCTCTTCACCCCTCCACTTT.

The chain is built from TRBV5-1 and TRBJ1-1, with D possibly TRBD1 on 5 matching bases. This CDR3 contains 15 residues. Germline V gene sequence: CDR1 SGHRS, CDR2 YFSETQ. V was cut by 4 bases and J by 4 bases, with 17 bases left in between. CDR3 in amino acids: CASSRETVPTTEAFF. The CDR3, as DNA: TGCGCCAGCAGCCGCGAGACAGTCCCTACCACTGAAGCTTTCTTT.